A selection of T cell receptor beta chains follows, all from one sample in a study of OX40 agonist ivuxolimab in advanced cancers. Clones were read by immunoSEQ multiplex PCR, and TCRdb kept only the in-frame ones, dropping some. The sample includes 60,000 to 70,000 clones, around 80% seen only once; the top ten take 1.2%. Material: CD4+ or CD8+ T cells sorted from blood, obtained in a trial of the OX40 agonist ivuxolimab. Source of these receptors: an adult with an advanced solid tumor such as melanoma, head and neck, liver or kidney cancer. Each CDR3 is given with its conserved first and last residue. Each record gives: J gene, V gene, CDR3 protein.

j_call: TRBJ2-5
v_call: TRBV10-2
cdr3_aa: CASSVREDATQYF

j_call: TRBJ1-5
v_call: TRBV5-6
cdr3_aa: CASSFLNQPQHF

j_call: TRBJ2-1
v_call: TRBV5-5
cdr3_aa: CASSPSPGVRGNEQFF

j_call: TRBJ1-3
v_call: TRBV18
cdr3_aa: CASSPGKSDIGNTIYF

j_call: TRBJ1-2
v_call: TRBV2
cdr3_aa: CASSGSASSNYGYTF

j_call: TRBJ1-2
v_call: TRBV4-3
cdr3_aa: CASSQAQGARGYTF

j_call: TRBJ1-4
v_call: TRBV19
cdr3_aa: CASSLTWQANEKLFF

j_call: TRBJ1-2
v_call: TRBV30
cdr3_aa: CAWSQGGLYGYTF

j_call: TRBJ2-3
v_call: TRBV7-2
cdr3_aa: CASSLVGAGTDTQYF

j_call: TRBJ2-7
v_call: TRBV5-6
cdr3_aa: CASSLIGQGEPYEQYF

j_call: TRBJ1-2
v_call: TRBV9
cdr3_aa: CASSVGAGLGGYTF

j_call: TRBJ1-1
v_call: TRBV28
cdr3_aa: CASSAGDRRTEAFF

j_call: TRBJ1-1
v_call: TRBV18
cdr3_aa: CASSPSQNTEAFF

j_call: TRBJ2-3
v_call: TRBV7-2
cdr3_aa: CASTAYRGTQYF

j_call: TRBJ2-3
v_call: TRBV10-2
cdr3_aa: CASSLGTNTDTQYF

j_call: TRBJ1-1
v_call: TRBV16
cdr3_aa: CASSQRLGLNTEAFF

j_call: TRBJ2-7
v_call: TRBV11-2
cdr3_aa: CASSLDRQSGYEQYF

j_call: TRBJ1-1
v_call: TRBV6-1
cdr3_aa: CASSNTAEAFF

j_call: TRBJ2-2
v_call: TRBV5-1
cdr3_aa: CASSLRPLDLSRRTGELFF

j_call: TRBJ2-7
v_call: TRBV19
cdr3_aa: CASSIGQSDGKYF

j_call: TRBJ2-7
v_call: TRBV6-4
cdr3_aa: CASRRARDGSYEQYF

j_call: TRBJ1-1
v_call: TRBV9
cdr3_aa: CASSVDIAGAMNTEAFF

j_call: TRBJ2-2
v_call: TRBV5-1
cdr3_aa: CASSLVPAIGELFF

j_call: TRBJ1-3
v_call: TRBV5-1
cdr3_aa: CASSLAGRLDTIYF

j_call: TRBJ1-1
v_call: TRBV28
cdr3_aa: CASSLGRGAAEAFF

j_call: TRBJ1-2
v_call: TRBV7-6
cdr3_aa: CASSPTGNYGYTF

j_call: TRBJ1-4
v_call: TRBV7-9
cdr3_aa: CASSLGTGNEKLFF

j_call: TRBJ1-1
v_call: TRBV7-2
cdr3_aa: CASSLDQVAAFF

j_call: TRBJ1-6
v_call: TRBV2
cdr3_aa: CASSAAGGDSPLHF

j_call: TRBJ1-3
v_call: TRBV6-1
cdr3_aa: CASTPGYRAGNTIYF

j_call: TRBJ1-2
v_call: TRBV25-1
cdr3_aa: CASSEGGTGNYGYTF

j_call: TRBJ1-1
v_call: TRBV27
cdr3_aa: CASSFAPPDRGRTEAFF

j_call: TRBJ1-4
v_call: TRBV6-5
cdr3_aa: CASSRGQGEKLFF

j_call: TRBJ2-7
v_call: TRBV4-2
cdr3_aa: CASSQDGIYEQYF

j_call: TRBJ2-1
v_call: TRBV10-3
cdr3_aa: CAIRSGTSGGQTYNEQFF

j_call: TRBJ2-7
v_call: TRBV30
cdr3_aa: CAWSPPGITYEQYF

j_call: TRBJ2-3
v_call: TRBV6-6
cdr3_aa: CASSLGAGLTDTQYF

j_call: TRBJ1-5
v_call: TRBV19
cdr3_aa: CASSPLDRGLNQPQHF

j_call: TRBJ2-3
v_call: TRBV30
cdr3_aa: CAWSPGGGGGGTQYF

j_call: TRBJ1-4
v_call: TRBV7-9
cdr3_aa: CASSEYSGTNEKLFF

j_call: TRBJ1-1
v_call: TRBV19
cdr3_aa: CASKDTSSAFF

j_call: TRBJ1-1
v_call: TRBV19
cdr3_aa: CASRLGQNTEAFF

j_call: TRBJ2-3
v_call: TRBV2
cdr3_aa: CASSGGTGNSKGNTQYF

j_call: TRBJ1-2
v_call: TRBV6-1
cdr3_aa: CASSGRTTNYGYTF

j_call: TRBJ2-7
v_call: TRBV6-1
cdr3_aa: CASSFLSYEQYF

j_call: TRBJ1-1
v_call: TRBV7-9
cdr3_aa: CASSFSQGEAFF

j_call: TRBJ2-5
v_call: TRBV2
cdr3_aa: CASATGPPKYF